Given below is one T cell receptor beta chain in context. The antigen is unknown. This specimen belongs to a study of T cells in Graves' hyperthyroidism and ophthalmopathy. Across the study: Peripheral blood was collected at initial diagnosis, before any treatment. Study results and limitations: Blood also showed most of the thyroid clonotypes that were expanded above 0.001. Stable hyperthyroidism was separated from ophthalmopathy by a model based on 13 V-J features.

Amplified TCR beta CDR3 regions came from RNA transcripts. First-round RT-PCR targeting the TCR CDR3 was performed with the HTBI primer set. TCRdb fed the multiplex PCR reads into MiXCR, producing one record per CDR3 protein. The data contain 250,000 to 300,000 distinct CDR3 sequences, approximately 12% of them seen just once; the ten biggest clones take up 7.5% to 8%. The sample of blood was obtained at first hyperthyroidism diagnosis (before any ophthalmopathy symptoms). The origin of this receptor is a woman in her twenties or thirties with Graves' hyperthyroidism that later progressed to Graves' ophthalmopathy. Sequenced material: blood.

CDR3: CASSLVAVNEQFF. In nucleotides, the CDR3 is TGTGCCAGCAGTTTGGTAGCGGTCAATGAGCAGTTCTTC. V and J are TRBV27 and TRBJ2-1, with a weak D call TRBD2 (6 bases). The CDR3 length is 13 residues. With 3 bases removed from V and 6 bases from J, the gap between germline ends came to 9 bases. Germline V gene data show CDR1 as MNHEY and CDR2 as SMNVEV (reference sequence).